This TCR beta chain came from a study of STAT5B mutations in CD4+ large granular lymphocyte leukemia. Study findings and constraints: Top patient clones used TRBV06 genes more often: 8/27 versus 2/35 in controls. No patients shared main leukemic clonotypes, though roughly 23% appeared at low frequency elsewhere.

Sequencing was at survey level. The authors' processing: The detection floor for productive clonotype frequency was 2.59 x 10-5. TCRdb's copy holds only in-frame clones and misses some; the assay was immunoSEQ multiplex PCR. The DNA gave D and trimming, while V, J and clone size come from that table. In the table there are about 21,000 clones, 65% to 80% of which are singletons. In regard to this clone: Antigen unknown.

The CDR3 is 17 amino acids. Germline CDR1 is SGHAT and CDR2 is FQNNGV. V lost 5 bases to trimming and J lost 0 bases; unmatched junction nucleotides: 11. The sample taken for sequencing was CD4+ T cells from blood buffy coats. The genes are TRBV11-2 and TRBJ2-3, with 7 bases matching TRBD2. The receptor was derived from a human donor in good health. The chain's CDR3 is CASSGERLAASTDTQYF. In DNA form, the CDR3 reads TGTGCCAGCAGCGGTGAGCGGCTAGCGGCTAGCACAGATACGCAGTATTTT.